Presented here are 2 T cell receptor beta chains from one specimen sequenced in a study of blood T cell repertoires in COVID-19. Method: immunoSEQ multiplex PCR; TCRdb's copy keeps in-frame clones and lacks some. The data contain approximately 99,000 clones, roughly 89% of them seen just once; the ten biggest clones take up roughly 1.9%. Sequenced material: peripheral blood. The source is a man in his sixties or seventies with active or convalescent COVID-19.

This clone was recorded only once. For the CDR3, the DNA is TGTGCCAGCAGCTTAGTAAGGGGGGGAGCCAATGAGCAGTTCTTC. Amino acid sequence: CASSLVRGGANEQFF. V is TRBV7-3 and J is TRBJ2-1; maybe TRBD2 (7 bases). From germline, CDR1 is SGHTA and CDR2 FQGTGA. The CDR3 is 15 amino acids. V lost 2 bases and J lost 6, with 14 bases in between.

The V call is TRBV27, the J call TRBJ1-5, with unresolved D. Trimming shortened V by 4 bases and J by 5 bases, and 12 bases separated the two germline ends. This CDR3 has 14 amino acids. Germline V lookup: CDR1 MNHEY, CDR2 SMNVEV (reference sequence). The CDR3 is CASSSGDGYQPQHF. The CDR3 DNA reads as TGTGCCAGCAGTTCCGGAGACGGATATCAGCCCCAGCATTTT.